This TCR beta chain appears in the sequencing data of a study of blood T cell repertoires in COVID-19 (dated by TCRdb to the early 2020s). A note on the overall study: The collaborator samples originated in the United States, Italy and Spain and spanned the acute and convalescent phases of COVID-19. The dataset comprised deeply sampled blood TCRbeta repertoires from subjects exposed to, actively infected with, or recovered from COVID-19. The repertoires were made available in a free public database intended to serve as a resource for research on the immune response to SARS-CoV-2. HLA class I and class II types, where available, came from metadata supplied by the sample provider rather than from assay-based typing. Nearly every sample came with metadata listing a de-identified subject ID, COVID-19 status, age in years and sex. The material from the prospective study consisted of cDNA or gDNA derived from T cells, B-cell-depleted T cells, or PBMCs. The samples were drawn from the first 160 participants of the ongoing ImmuneRACE study and from under 1,500 subjects provided by 6 global collaborators.

There are 14 amino acids in the CDR3, from cysteine to phenylalanine inclusive. Only the CDR3 region is kept as DNA, spanning 42 bases read in frame from base 1. Relative to germline, V is missing 5 bases and J is missing 3 bases, with 6 bases of the junction outside any gene match. The germline V gene yields MRHNA for CDR1 and SNTAGT for CDR2. In the prospective study, participants were about 18 to 95 years old, resided in approximately 25 geographic areas of the United States, and were enrolled through a virtual design. In the prospective study, participants were assigned to cohorts based on the clinical history participants reported in a screening survey and a study questionnaire. In the prospective study, whole blood, serum and a nasopharyngeal or oropharyngeal swab were collected from each participant by mobile phlebotomists. Prospective study participants could optionally give additional blood draws and questionnaires over an approximately two-month period. Before DNA extraction, blood samples from the prospective study were shipped at room temperature or frozen.

The immunoSEQ Assay, a bias-controlled multiplex PCR, was used to amplify TCRbeta CDR3 regions from genomic DNA. The paper's processing steps were these. The number of nucleated cells in each sample was estimated from the amplification of reference gene primers within the assay. To quantify the absolute abundance of each unique TCRbeta CDR3 rearrangement, sequence reads were collapsed and filtered. For each sample, productive Simpson clonality was calculated by taking the square root of Simpson's diversity index across productive rearrangements. TCRdb mirrors the immuneACCESS table, restricted to in-frame sequences. Some clones are absent from its copies; in checked studies, under half trace to an unresolved V gene, and the reason for the others is unknown. The V and J calls and the clone size are those of that table, but D and trimming were determined from the DNA. This sample holds about 310,000 clones; nearly 90% were observed only once. The biggest ten clones account for approximately 4% of the sample.

Overall results and qualifications from the work: The amount of clinical and demographic metadata varied by source and participant and was provided uncurated.

As for this clone: Its antigen specificity is not known. No qualities accompany the bases; no much larger clone lies one base away.

Rearrangement joined TRBV6-4 to TRBJ1-2; 7 central nucleotides agree with TRBD1. This receptor was identified in a young woman with acute COVID-19. The source material was PBMCs or T cells enriched from blood (not recorded which). At the DNA level, the sequence is TGTGCCAGCAGTCCAACAGGGGACGACTATGGCTACACCTTC. Its protein is CASSPTGDDYGYTF.